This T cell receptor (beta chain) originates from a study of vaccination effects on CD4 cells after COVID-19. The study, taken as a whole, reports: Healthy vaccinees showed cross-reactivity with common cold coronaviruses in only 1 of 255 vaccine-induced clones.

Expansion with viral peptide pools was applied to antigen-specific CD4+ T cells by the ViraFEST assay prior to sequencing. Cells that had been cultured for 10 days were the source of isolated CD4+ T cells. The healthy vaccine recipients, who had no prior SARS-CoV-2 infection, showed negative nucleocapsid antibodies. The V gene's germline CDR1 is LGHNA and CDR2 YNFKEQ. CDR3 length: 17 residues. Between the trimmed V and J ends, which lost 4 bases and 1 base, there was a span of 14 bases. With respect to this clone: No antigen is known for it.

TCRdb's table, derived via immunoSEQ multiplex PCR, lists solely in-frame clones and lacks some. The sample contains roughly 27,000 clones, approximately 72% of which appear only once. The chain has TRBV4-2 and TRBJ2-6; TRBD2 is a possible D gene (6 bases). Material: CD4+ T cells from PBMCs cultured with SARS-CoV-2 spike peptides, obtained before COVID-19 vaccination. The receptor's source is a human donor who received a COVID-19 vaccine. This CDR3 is CASSRTSRTSGANVLTF. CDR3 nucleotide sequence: TGTGCCAGCAGCCGAACTAGCCGGACTTCTGGGGCCAACGTCCTGACTTTC.